The sequence of this T cell receptor beta chain was determined in a study of cytomegalovirus exposure and HLA in healthy donors. For this clone: Its specificity is not known.

While unrecorded immune exposures were likely, the donors were nominally healthy when sampled. Per germline, CDR1 SNHLY and CDR2 FYNNEI. This CDR3 comprises 16 residues. Trimming shortened V by 8 bases and J by 0 bases, and 17 bases separated the two germline ends. Both 60 Vbeta primers and 13 Jbeta primers went into the PCR. Original handling: Counted up in a later analysis, unique TCR beta chains came to about 80 million, with 9.5 million to 13 million shared. Repertoires were generated with immunoSEQ multiplex PCR, while TCRdb's copy carries only in-frame clones and drops some. V and J calls and clone size are copied from that table; D and trimming were computed from the DNA. The repertoire holds 200,000 or so clones, almost 70% seen once, with approximately 2.5% in the top ten. Notes on the study in general: Compared with the roughly 700-donor mean, an Asian-associated ancestry cluster reportedly had fewer N-insertions, according to a later analysis.

What was sequenced was PBMCs. The V call is TRBV2, the J call TRBJ2-4; D perhaps matches TRBD2 (5 bases). The sequence was collected from a man aged 35 to 55 in good health and CMV-seropositive. CDR3 protein: CASGSSGRVAKNIQYF. The CDR3 region has the DNA TGTGCCAGCGGGTCGAGTGGGAGAGTAGCCAAAAACATTCAGTACTTC.